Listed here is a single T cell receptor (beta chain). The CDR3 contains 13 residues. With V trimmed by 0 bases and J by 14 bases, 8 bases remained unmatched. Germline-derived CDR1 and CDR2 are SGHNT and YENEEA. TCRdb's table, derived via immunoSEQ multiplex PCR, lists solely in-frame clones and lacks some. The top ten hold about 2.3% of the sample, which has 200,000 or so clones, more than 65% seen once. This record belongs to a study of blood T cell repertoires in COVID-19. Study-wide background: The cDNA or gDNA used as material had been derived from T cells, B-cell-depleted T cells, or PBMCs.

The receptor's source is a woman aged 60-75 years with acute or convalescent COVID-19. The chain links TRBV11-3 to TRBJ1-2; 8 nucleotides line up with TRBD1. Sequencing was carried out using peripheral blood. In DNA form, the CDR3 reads TGTGCCAGCAGCTTAGAGCTCCGGACAGGGTGGACCTTC. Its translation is CASSLELRTGWTF.